The following is a TCR beta chain sequence with its context. This CDR3 has 14 amino acids. The ends were cut back, 4 bases at V and 8 bases at J, with 12 bases in the middle. Per the germline V gene, CDR1 is KGHSH and CDR2 is LQKENI. This entry belongs to a study of blood T cell repertoires in COVID-19. The wider study: From T cells, B-cell-depleted T cells, or PBMCs came the material, which was cDNA or gDNA.

Participants were aged about 18 to 90 years, lived in 24 US areas, and enrolled virtually. Either two negative PCRs, clearance, or symptom resolution qualified Cohort 3 donors as recovered. Some clones are missing from TCRdb's copy, which holds only in-frame ones; the method was immunoSEQ multiplex PCR. The table lists roughly 250,000 clones, approximately 86% of them singletons. The specimen was PBMCs or T cells enriched from blood (not recorded which). This chain joins TRBV18 and TRBJ1-6; maybe TRBD1 (6 bases). This TCR was sampled from a woman aged 45-59 years who had recovered from COVID-19. The CDR3 sequence is CASSQYPGDSPLHF. DNA of the CDR3: TGTGCCAGCTCACAATACCCAGGGGATTCACCCCTCCACTTT. Filled out from reference TRBV18 and TRBJ1-6, the complete variable domain reads NAGVMQNPRHLVRRRGQEARLRCSPMKGHSHVYWYRQLPEEGLKFMVYLQKENIIDESGMPKERFSAEFPKEGPSILRIQQVVRGDSAAYFCASSQYPGDSPLHFGNGTRLTVT.